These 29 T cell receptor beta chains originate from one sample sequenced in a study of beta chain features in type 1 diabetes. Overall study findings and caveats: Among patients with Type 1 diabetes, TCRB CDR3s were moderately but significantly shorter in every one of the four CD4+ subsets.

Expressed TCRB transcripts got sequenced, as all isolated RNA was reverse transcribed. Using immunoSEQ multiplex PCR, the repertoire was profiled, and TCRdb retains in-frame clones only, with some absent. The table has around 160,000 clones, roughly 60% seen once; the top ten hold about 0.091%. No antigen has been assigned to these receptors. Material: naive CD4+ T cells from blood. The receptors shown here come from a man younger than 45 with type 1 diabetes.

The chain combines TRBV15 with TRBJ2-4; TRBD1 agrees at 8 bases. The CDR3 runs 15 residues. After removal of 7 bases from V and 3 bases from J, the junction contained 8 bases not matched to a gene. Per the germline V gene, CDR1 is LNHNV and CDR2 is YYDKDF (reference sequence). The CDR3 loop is CATTQDRADKNIQYF. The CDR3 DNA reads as TGTGCCACCACCCAGGACAGGGCTGACAAAAACATTCAGTACTTC.

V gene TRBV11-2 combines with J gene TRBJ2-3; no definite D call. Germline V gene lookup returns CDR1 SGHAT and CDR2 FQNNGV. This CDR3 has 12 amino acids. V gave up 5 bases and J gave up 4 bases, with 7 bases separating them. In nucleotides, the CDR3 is TGTGCCAGCAGCCGAAGTCCAGATACGCAGTATTTT. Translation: CASSRSPDTQYF.

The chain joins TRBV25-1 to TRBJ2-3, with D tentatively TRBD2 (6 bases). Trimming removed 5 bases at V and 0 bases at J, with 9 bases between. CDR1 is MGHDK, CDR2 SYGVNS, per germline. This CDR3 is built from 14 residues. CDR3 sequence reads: CASSQAGSTDTQYF. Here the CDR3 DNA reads TGTGCCAGCAGTCAGGCGGGGAGCACAGATACGCAGTATTTT.

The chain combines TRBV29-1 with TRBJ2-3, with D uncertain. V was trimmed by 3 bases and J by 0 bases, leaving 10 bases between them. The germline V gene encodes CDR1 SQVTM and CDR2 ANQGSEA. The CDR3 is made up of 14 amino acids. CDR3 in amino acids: CSVEGDTSTDTQYF. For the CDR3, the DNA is TGCAGCGTTGAGGGTGATACTAGCACAGATACGCAGTATTTT.

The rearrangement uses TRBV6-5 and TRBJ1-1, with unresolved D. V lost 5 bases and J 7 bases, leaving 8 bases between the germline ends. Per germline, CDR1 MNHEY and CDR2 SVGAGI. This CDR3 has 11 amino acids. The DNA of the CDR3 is TGTGCCAGCAGTGAAGCGAGTGAAGCTTTCTTT. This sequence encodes CASSEASEAFF.

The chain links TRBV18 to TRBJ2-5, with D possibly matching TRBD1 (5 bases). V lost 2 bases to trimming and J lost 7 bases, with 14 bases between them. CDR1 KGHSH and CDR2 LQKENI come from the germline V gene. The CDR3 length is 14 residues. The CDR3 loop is CASSPSQGGGTQYF. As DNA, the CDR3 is TGTGCCAGCTCACCAAGCCAGGGCGGCGGGACCCAGTACTTC.

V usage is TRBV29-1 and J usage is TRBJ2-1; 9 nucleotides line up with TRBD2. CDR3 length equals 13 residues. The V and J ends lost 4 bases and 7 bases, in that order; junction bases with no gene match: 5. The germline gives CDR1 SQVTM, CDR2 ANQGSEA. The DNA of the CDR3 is TGCAGCGTTGTGCGGGGGGGCCAGAATGAGCAGTTCTTC. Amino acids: CSVVRGGQNEQFF.

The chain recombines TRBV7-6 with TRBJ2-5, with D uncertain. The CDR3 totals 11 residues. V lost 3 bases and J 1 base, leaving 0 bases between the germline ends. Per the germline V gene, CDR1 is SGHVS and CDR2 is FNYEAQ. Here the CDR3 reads CASSFQETQYF. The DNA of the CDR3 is TGTGCCAGCAGCTTCCAAGAGACCCAGTACTTC.

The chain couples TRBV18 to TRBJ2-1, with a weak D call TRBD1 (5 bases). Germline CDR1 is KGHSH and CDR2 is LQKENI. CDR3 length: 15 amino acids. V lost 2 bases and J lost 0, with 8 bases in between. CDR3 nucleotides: TGTGCCAGCTCACCAGAGACAGCCTCCTACAATGAGCAGTTCTTC. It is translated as CASSPETASYNEQFF.

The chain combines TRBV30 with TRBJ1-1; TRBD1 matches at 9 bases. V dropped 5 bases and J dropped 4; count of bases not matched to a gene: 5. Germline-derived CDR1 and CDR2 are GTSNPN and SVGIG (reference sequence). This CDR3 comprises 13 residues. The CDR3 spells CAWGTGRGTEAFF. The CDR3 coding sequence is TGTGCCTGGGGGACAGGGCGAGGCACTGAAGCTTTCTTT.

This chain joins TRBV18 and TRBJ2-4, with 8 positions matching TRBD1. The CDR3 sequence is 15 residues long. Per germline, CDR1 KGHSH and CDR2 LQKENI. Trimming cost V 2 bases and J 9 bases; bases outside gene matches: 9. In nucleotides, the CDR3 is TGTGCCAGCTCACCAAGACAGACAGGGGACGCCATTCAGTACTTC. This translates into CASSPRQTGDAIQYF. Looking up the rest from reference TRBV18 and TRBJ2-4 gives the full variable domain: NAGVMQNPRHLVRRRGQEARLRCSPMKGHSHVYWYRQLPEEGLKFMVYLQKENIIDESGMPKERFSAEFPKEGPSILRIQQVVRGDSAAYFCASSPRQTGDAIQYFGAGTRLSVL.

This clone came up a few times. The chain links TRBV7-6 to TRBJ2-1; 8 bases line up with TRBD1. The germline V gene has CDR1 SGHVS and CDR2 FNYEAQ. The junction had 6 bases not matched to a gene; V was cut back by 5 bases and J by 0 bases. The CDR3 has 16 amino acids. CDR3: CASSPAGGRSYNEQFF. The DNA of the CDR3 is TGTGCCAGCAGCCCCGCAGGGGGCCGCTCCTACAATGAGCAGTTCTTC.

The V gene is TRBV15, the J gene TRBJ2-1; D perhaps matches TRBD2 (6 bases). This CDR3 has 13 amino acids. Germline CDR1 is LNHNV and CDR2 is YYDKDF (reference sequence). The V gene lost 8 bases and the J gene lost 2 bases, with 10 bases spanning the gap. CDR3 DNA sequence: TGTGCCACCTCCGCGGGGACCTACAATGAGCAGTTCTTC. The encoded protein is CATSAGTYNEQFF.

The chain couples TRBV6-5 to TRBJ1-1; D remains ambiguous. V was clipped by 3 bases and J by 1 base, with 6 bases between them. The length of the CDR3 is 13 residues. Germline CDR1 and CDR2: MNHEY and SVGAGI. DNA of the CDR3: TGTGCCAGCAGTTATCTACGGAACACTGAAGCTTTCTTT. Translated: CASSYLRNTEAFF.

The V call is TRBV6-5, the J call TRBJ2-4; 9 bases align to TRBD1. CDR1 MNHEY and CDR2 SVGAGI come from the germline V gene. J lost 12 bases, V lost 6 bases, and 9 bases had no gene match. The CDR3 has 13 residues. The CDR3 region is CASRRKTGGNQYF. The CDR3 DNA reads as TGTGCCAGCAGGCGCAAGACAGGGGGTAATCAGTACTTC.

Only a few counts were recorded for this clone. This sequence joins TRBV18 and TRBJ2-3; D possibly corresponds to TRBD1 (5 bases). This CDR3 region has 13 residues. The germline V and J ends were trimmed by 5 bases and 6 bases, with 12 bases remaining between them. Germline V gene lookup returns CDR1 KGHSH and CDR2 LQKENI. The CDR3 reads CASSMKQVDTQYF. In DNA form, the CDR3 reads TGTGCCAGCTCAATGAAACAGGTGGATACGCAGTATTTT.

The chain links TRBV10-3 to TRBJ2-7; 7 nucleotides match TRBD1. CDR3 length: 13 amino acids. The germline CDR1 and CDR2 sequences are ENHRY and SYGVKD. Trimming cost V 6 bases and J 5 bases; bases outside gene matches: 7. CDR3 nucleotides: TGTGCCATCAGGGATGGACAGGTCCACGAGCAGTACTTC. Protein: CAIRDGQVHEQYF.

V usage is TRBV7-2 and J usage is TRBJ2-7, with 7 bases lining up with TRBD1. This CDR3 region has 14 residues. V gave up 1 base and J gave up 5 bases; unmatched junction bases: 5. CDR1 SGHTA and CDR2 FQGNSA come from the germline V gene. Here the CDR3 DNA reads TGTGCCAGCAGCTTAGACAGGGGTCGGCACGAGCAGTACTTC. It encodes CASSLDRGRHEQYF.

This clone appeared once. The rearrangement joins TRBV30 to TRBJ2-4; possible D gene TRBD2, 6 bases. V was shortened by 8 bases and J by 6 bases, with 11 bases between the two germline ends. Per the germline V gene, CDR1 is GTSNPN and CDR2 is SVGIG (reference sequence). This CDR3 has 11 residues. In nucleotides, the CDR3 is TGTGCCCAAAGGGACTTAAACATTCAGTACTTC. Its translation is CAQRDLNIQYF. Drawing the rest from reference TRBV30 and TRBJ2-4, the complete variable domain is SQTIHQWPATLVQPVGSPLSLECTVEGTSNPNLYWYRQAAGRGLQLLFYSVGIGQISSEVPQNLSASRPQDRQFILSSKKLLLSDSGFYLCAQRDLNIQYFGAGTRLSVL.

CDR3 residues: CASSEGRASGANVLTF. The CDR3 DNA sequence: TGCGCCAGCAGTGAGGGCAGGGCCTCTGGGGCCAACGTCCTGACTTTC. J is TRBJ2-6 and V is TRBV10-2; possibly TRBD1 for D (5 bases). Germline CDR1 and CDR2: WSHSY and SAAADI. V dropped 2 bases and J dropped 0 bases, with 8 bases sitting between them. This CDR3 has 16 residues.

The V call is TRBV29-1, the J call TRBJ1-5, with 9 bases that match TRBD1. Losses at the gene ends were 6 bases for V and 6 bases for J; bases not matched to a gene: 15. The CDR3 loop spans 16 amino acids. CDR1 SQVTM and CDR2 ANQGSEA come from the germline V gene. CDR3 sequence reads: CSVAGGTGLASQPQHF. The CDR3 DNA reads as TGCAGCGTCGCTGGCGGGACAGGGCTAGCAAGTCAGCCCCAGCATTTT.

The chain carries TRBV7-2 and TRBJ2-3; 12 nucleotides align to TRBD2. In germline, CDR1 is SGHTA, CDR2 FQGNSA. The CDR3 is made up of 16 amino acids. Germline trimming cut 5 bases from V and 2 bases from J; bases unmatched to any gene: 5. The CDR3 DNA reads TGTGCCAGCAGCCTACGACTAGCGGGGGCCACAGATACGCAGTATTTT. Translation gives CASSLRLAGATDTQYF. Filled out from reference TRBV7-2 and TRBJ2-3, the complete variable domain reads GAGVSQSPSNKVTEKGKDVELRCDPISGHTALYWYRQSLGQGLEFLIYFQGNSAPDKSGLPSDRFSAERTGGSVSTLTIQRTQQEDSAVYLCASSLRLAGATDTQYFGPGTRLTVL.

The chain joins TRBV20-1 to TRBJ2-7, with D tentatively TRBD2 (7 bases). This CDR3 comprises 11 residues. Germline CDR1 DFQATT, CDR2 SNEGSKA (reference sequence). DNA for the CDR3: TGCAGCACGGGGGGCGCCTACGAGCAGTACTTC. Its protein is CSTGGAYEQYF.

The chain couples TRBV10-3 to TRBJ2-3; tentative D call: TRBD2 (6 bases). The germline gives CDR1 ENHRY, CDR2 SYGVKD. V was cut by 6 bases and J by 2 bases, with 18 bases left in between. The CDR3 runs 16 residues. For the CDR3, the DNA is TGTGCCATCAGCGCCTCAACGGGGGACCCCACAGATACGCAGTATTTT. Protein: CAISASTGDPTDTQYF.

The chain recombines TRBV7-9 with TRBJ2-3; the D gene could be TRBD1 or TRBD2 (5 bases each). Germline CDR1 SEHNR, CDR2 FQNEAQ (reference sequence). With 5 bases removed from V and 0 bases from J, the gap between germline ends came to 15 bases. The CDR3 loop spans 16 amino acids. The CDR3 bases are TGTGCCAGCAGCCCGGGGACGGCTGCTAGCACAGATACGCAGTATTTT. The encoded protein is CASSPGTAASTDTQYF.

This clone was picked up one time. In DNA form, the CDR3 reads TGTGCCTGGGGATCGGGGGACGACAGGTACGAGCAGTACTTC. This encodes CAWGSGDDRYEQYF. V usage is TRBV30 and J usage is TRBJ2-7; D tentatively reads TRBD1 or TRBD2 (6 bases each). CDR1 GTSNPN and CDR2 SVGIG come from the germline V gene (reference sequence). V was trimmed by 5 bases and J by 4 bases, leaving 18 bases between them. CDR3 length: 14 amino acids.

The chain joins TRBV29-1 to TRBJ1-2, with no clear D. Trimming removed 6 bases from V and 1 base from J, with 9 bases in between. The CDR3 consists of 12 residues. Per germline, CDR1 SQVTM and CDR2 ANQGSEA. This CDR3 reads CSVESLNYGYTF. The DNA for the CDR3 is TGCAGCGTGGAGTCGCTTAACTATGGCTACACCTTC. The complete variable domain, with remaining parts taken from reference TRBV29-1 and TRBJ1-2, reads SAVISQKPSRDICQRGTSLTIQCQVDSQVTMMFWYRQQPGQSLTLIATANQGSEATYESGFVIDKFPISRPNLTFSTLTVSNMSPEDSSIYLCSVESLNYGYTFGSGTRLTVV.

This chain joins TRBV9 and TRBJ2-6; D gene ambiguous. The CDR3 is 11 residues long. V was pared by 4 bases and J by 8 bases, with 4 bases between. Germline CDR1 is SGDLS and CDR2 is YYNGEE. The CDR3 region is CASSHTNVLTF. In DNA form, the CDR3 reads TGTGCCAGCAGCCACACCAACGTCCTGACTTTC.

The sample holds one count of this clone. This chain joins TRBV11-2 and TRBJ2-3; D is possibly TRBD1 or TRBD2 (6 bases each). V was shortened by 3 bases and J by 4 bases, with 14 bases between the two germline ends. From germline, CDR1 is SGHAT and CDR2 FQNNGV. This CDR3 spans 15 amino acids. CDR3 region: CASSFWGAGADTQYF. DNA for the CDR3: TGTGCCAGCAGCTTTTGGGGGGCGGGCGCAGATACGCAGTATTTT.